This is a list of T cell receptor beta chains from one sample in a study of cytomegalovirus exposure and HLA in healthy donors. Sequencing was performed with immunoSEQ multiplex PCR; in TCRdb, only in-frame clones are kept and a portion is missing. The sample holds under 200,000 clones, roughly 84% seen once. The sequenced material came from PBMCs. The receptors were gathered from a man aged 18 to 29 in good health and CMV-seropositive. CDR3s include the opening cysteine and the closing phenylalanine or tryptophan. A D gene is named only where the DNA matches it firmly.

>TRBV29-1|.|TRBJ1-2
CSVEVGGFLGYTF
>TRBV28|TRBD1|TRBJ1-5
CASRMTGMRNIWNQPQHF
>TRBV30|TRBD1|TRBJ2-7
CAWSPTGIHEQYF
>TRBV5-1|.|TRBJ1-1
CASSFSAMAPEGDTEAFF
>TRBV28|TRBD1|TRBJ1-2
CASSLEPDRGHGYTF
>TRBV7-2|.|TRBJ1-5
CASSVSDTSNQPQHF
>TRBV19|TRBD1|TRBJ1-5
CASQDRGLMSNQPQHF
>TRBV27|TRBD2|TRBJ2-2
CASSLSIGLLAGVSPFF
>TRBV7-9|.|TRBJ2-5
CASSSLQGSGETQYF
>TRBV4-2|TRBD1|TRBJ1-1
CASSPSTGAAFF
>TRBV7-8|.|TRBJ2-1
CASSLSTGNEQFF
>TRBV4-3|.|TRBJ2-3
CASSQDDSSADTQYF
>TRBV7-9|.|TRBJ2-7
CAGGEGTGPLEQYF
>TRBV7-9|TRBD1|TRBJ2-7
CASSLAGGKSSYEQYF
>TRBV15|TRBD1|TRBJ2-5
CATSRDRWETGETQYF
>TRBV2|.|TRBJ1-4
CATSTQGVTNEKLFF
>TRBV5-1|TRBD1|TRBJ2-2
CASSVGQGGSGELFF
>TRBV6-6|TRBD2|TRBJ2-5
CASSYSGLAGETQYF
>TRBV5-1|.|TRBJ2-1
CASSPDAGYNEQFF
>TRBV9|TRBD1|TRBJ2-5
CASSVGSGGARETQYF
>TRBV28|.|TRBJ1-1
CASSFSPETGTEAFF
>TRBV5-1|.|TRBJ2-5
CASSLGTQETQYF
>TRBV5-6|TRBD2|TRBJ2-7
CASSAGYLGGSYEQYF
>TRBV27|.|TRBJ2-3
CASSPDSGWGRGTDTQYF
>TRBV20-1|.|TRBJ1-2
CNLYGYTF
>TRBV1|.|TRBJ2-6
CTSMPPNRTRPGANVLTF
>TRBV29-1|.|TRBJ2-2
CSVREGTGELFF